The 24 T cell receptor beta chains given below trace back to one sample, sequenced in a study of cytomegalovirus exposure and HLA in healthy donors. PCR employed 60 Vbeta and 13 Jbeta primers. Some clones are missing from TCRdb's copy, which holds only in-frame ones; the method was immunoSEQ multiplex PCR. The sample lists more than 140,000 clones, almost 85% occurring once. Sequencing input: PBMCs. The receptor source for this set is a middle-aged woman in good health and CMV-seronegative.

This sequence joins TRBV19 and TRBJ2-6, with a tentative D call TRBD1 (5 bases). The V end was cut by 5 bases, the J end by 1 base, with 9 bases between. This CDR3 has 15 residues. Germline values: CDR1 LNHDA, CDR2 SQIVND (reference sequence). CDR3 sequence: CASSDTGSGANVLTF. Written as DNA, the CDR3 is TGTGCCAGTAGTGATACAGGTTCTGGGGCCAACGTCCTGACTTTC.

J is TRBJ1-5 and V is TRBV25-1; D is unclear. Germline-derived CDR1 and CDR2 are MGHDK and SYGVNS. The CDR3 runs 13 residues. V was cut by 2 bases and J by 5 bases, with 7 bases left in between. The CDR3 protein is CASSEQVDQPQHF. The CDR3 region has the DNA TGTGCCAGCAGTGAACAGGTTGATCAGCCCCAGCATTTT.

This chain uses TRBV19 with TRBJ2-7; 10 bases match TRBD2. V gave up 9 bases and J gave up 6 bases; unmatched junction bases: 8. Germline V gives CDR1 LNHDA, CDR2 SQIVND (reference sequence). CDR3 length: 13 residues. The CDR3 region has the DNA TGTGCCAGCCGGACTAGCGGAAATATCGAGCAGTACTTC. It codes for CASRTSGNIEQYF.

This chain joins TRBV7-2 and TRBJ1-5, with 8 bases aligning to TRBD1. Germline lookup yields CDR1 SGHTA and CDR2 FQGNSA. This CDR3 is built from 15 residues. With V trimmed by 5 bases and J by 7 bases, 10 bases remained unmatched. The CDR3, as DNA: TGTGCCAGCAGCGTTACCGGGACAGGTGGCCAGCCCCAGCATTTT. Translation: CASSVTGTGGQPQHF.

The V and J genes are TRBV7-2 and TRBJ2-5, with 7 bases lining up with TRBD1. This CDR3 region has 13 residues. J was trimmed by 4 bases and V by 7 bases; bases with no gene match: 6. CDR1 and CDR2 from the germline V gene are SGHTA and FQGNSA. This chain's CDR3 is CASTRRQGETQYF. The CDR3 bases are TGTGCCAGCACTCGGAGACAGGGAGAGACCCAGTACTTC.

This clone was observed a single time. This chain links TRBV27 with TRBJ2-7; 10 bases agree with TRBD2. The junction had 17 bases not matched to a gene; V was cut back by 3 bases and J by 3 bases. The CDR3 is 19 amino acids. Germline V gene data show CDR1 as MNHEY and CDR2 as SMNVEV (reference sequence). CDR3 in amino acids: CASSFLASGSPASIYEQYF. CDR3 bases: TGTGCCAGCAGTTTTCTGGCTAGCGGGAGTCCCGCTTCTATCTACGAGCAGTACTTC.

The chain couples TRBV5-1 to TRBJ1-1; a weak D match, TRBD1 (5 bases). Trimming stripped 0 bases from V and 4 bases from J, with 10 bases between. This CDR3 has 14 amino acids. Germline V lookup: CDR1 SGHRS, CDR2 YFSETQ. CDR3 coding DNA: TGCGCCAGCAGCTTGGAGGGACTTCGCACTGAAGCTTTCTTT. It codes for CASSLEGLRTEAFF.

The rearrangement joins TRBV28 to TRBJ2-5; D might be TRBD2 (6 bases). The length of the CDR3 is 15 residues. Germline V CDR1 and CDR2: MDHEN, SYDVKM. V dropped 3 bases and J dropped 5 bases, with 16 bases sitting between them. The CDR3 DNA sequence: TGTGCCAGCAGTTTTGCAGGGCGGGGTTTGGAGACCCAGTACTTC. Amino acids: CASSFAGRGLETQYF.

The V and J genes are TRBV28 and TRBJ2-7; D unclear. V was pared by 3 bases and J by 3 bases, with 18 bases between. CDR3 size: 16 residues. Germline assignment: CDR1 MDHEN and CDR2 SYDVKM. The DNA of the CDR3 is TGTGCCAGCAGTTTTTTAACAGCCAGGCACTTCTACGAGCAGTACTTC. The encoded protein is CASSFLTARHFYEQYF.

The table lists this clone with a count of one. The chain combines TRBV23-1 with TRBJ2-3; 11 nucleotides align to TRBD1. TRBV23-1 is classed as an ORF, of uncertain function. The trim removed 11 bases at V and 3 bases at J, leaving 7 bases unmatched. CDR3 size: 14 residues. The chain's CDR3 is CAYVRDRGTDTQYF. DNA for the CDR3: TGCGCCTACGTTCGGGACAGGGGGACAGATACGCAGTATTTT.

CDR3 coding DNA: TGTGCCAGCTCATCTAGCGGGAGTCGTGAGACCCAGTACTTC. Translated: CASSSSGSRETQYF. The rearrangement links TRBV18 to TRBJ2-5, with 10 bases identical to TRBD2. Trimming removed 5 bases from V and 5 bases from J; junction bases left unmatched: 5. The CDR3 runs to 14 residues. Germline values: CDR1 KGHSH, CDR2 LQKENI.

The V gene is TRBV6-6, the J gene TRBJ2-7, with D possibly matching TRBD1 (6 bases). The germline CDR1 and CDR2 sequences are MNHNY and SVGAGI (reference sequence). The CDR3 length is 15 residues. V was pared by 6 bases and J by 3 bases, with 18 bases between. In nucleotides, the CDR3 is TGTGCCAGCAGCAACTCCGGGACATCCTACTACGAGCAGTACTTC. Protein sequence: CASSNSGTSYYEQYF.

This chain links TRBV14 with TRBJ2-1; TRBD2 aligns across 8 bases. The CDR3 sequence is 17 residues long. From germline, CDR1 is SGHDN and CDR2 FVKESK. V gave up 4 bases and J gave up 2 bases; unmatched junction bases: 10. CDR3 protein: CASSRTYSGNAYNEQFF. The CDR3 DNA follows: TGTGCCAGCAGCCGAACGTATAGCGGGAACGCCTACAATGAGCAGTTCTTC.

The chain couples TRBV7-2 to TRBJ2-3; TRBD2 aligns across 8 bases. Germline CDR1 is SGHTA and CDR2 is FQGNSA. V was pared by 2 bases and J by 3 bases, with 7 bases of the junction left unmatched. The CDR3 consists of 16 residues. The CDR3 loop is CASSLWASGQTDTQYF. The DNA of the CDR3 is TGTGCCAGCAGCTTATGGGCTAGCGGGCAAACAGATACGCAGTATTTT.

The chain employs TRBV5-4 and TRBJ2-2; D is uncertain. V dropped 2 bases and J dropped 0 bases, with 8 bases sitting between them. Germline-derived CDR1 and CDR2 are SGHNT and YYREEE (reference sequence). The CDR3 runs 15 residues. The CDR3: CASSLLVTNTGELFF. CDR3 sequence (DNA): TGTGCCAGCAGCTTATTAGTGACGAACACCGGGGAGCTGTTTTTT.

J is TRBJ2-1 and V is TRBV14; 11 bases are shared with TRBD2. This CDR3 spans 16 amino acids. Unmatched junction bases numbered 8, after V lost 1 base and J lost 9 bases. CDR1 is SGHDN, CDR2 FVKESK, per germline. This CDR3 is CASSQVRLAGGGEQFF. CDR3 nucleotides: TGTGCCAGCAGCCAAGTGCGGCTAGCGGGAGGCGGTGAGCAGTTCTTC.

The chain has TRBV4-1 and TRBJ2-1, with D possibly being TRBD2 (6 bases). The germline V and J ends were trimmed by 0 bases and 10 bases, with 16 bases remaining between them. The CDR3 extends over 15 amino acids. Germline V gene lookup returns CDR1 MGHRA and CDR2 YSYEKL. The CDR3 DNA reads TGCGCCAGCAGCCAAGAGACCCGACTAGACCGCGAGCAGTTCTTC. This translates into CASSQETRLDREQFF.

This rearrangement joins TRBV7-2 to TRBJ2-1, with 8 bases matching TRBD2. The CDR3 length is 14 residues. The junction had 0 bases not matched to a gene; V was cut back by 3 bases and J by 2 bases. Germline lookup yields CDR1 SGHTA and CDR2 FQGNSA. CDR3 DNA: TGTGCCAGCAGCTTGGGACTAGCCTACAATGAGCAGTTCTTC. It is translated as CASSLGLAYNEQFF.

The gene calls are TRBV21-1 and TRBJ2-5; the tabulated D call, TRBD2, remains unverified against the DNA. TRBV21-1 is a listed pseudogene. The CDR3 loop spans 17 amino acids. The CDR3 sequence: CASSKEFSGNYTETQYF. DNA for the CDR3: TGTGCCAGCAGCAAAGAGTTTAGCGGGAACTATACAGAGACCCAGTACTTC.

The chain employs TRBV27 and TRBJ1-5, with unresolved D. Germline V gene lookup returns CDR1 MNHEY and CDR2 SMNVEV (reference sequence). This CDR3 region has 14 residues. The V end was cut by 0 bases, the J end by 4 bases, with 7 bases between. The CDR3 here is CASSLSGGNQPQHF. CDR3 in DNA: TGTGCCAGCAGTTTATCAGGAGGTAATCAGCCCCAGCATTTT.

Here the CDR3 reads CASSIGPGGTGELFF. The CDR3 region has the DNA TGTGCCAGTAGTATCGGACCGGGGGGGACCGGGGAGCTGTTTTTT. The rearrangement joins TRBV19 to TRBJ2-2; TRBD2 aligns across 8 bases. The germline V gene encodes CDR1 LNHDA and CDR2 SQIVND (reference sequence). The V segment lost 3 bases and the J segment 5 bases; nucleotides outside the gene matches: 5. The CDR3 runs 15 residues.

The chain links TRBV10-1 to TRBJ2-5, with TRBD2 matching over 9 bases. The J call may be wrong; the DNA end is better matched by TRBJ2-7. The length of the CDR3 is 15 residues. In germline, CDR1 is WNHNN, CDR2 SYGVQD (reference sequence). The CDR3 DNA is TGCGCCAGCCCGGGGAGAAGCGGGAGGCGCTACGAGCAGTACTTC. Translating gives CASPGRSGRRYEQYF.

The rearrangement uses TRBV10-1 and TRBJ2-4; 7 bases are shared with TRBD2. CDR3 length: 13 amino acids. Germline V gives CDR1 WNHNN, CDR2 SYGVQD (reference sequence). Trimming cost V 4 bases and J 6 bases; bases outside gene matches: 3. In DNA form, the CDR3 reads TGCGCCAGCAGTGCCGTAGCGGGAAACATTCAGTACTTC. It yields the protein CASSAVAGNIQYF.

The chain combines TRBV10-1 with TRBJ1-1; weak D call: TRBD1 (5 bases). Germline V lookup: CDR1 WNHNN, CDR2 SYGVQD (reference sequence). The CDR3 spans 15 residues. Trimming left V 4 bases short and J 0 bases short, with 12 bases between. For the CDR3, the DNA is TGCGCCAGCAGTGGATCAACAGGCATGAACACTGAAGCTTTCTTT. This sequence encodes CASSGSTGMNTEAFF.